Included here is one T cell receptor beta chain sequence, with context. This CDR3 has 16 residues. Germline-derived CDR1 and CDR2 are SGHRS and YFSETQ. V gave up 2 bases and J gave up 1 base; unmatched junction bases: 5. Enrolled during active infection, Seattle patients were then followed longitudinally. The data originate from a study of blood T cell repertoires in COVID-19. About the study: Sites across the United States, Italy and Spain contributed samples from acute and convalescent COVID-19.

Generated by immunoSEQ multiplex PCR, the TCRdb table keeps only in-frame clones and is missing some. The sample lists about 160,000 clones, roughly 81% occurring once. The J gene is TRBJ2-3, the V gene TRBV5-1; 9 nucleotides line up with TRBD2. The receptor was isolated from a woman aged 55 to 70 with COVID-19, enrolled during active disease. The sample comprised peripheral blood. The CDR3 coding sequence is TGCGCCAGCAGCTTCGGCGGGAGGGGGGGCACAGATACGCAGTATTTT. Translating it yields CASSFGGRGGTDTQYF.